This T cell receptor beta chain was documented in a study of T cells after yellow fever vaccination. TCRdb analysed the 5' RACE reads with MiXCR anew, one entry per CDR3 protein. The data show 200,000 or so distinct CDR3 sequences, approximately 6.7% seen once. The CDR3 consists of 16 residues. Germline values: CDR1 MGHDK, CDR2 SYGVNS. Trimming removed 3 bases at V and 0 bases at J, with 9 bases between. The specimen comprised CD4+ T cells sorted from PBMCs, sampled on the day of the yellow fever booster vaccination. The sequence was collected from a man aged 30 to 45 who received the YFV17D yellow fever vaccine. The chain joins TRBV25-1 to TRBJ1-6, with D uncertain. CDR3 DNA sequence: TGTGCCAGCAGTGAGGGAGCGAGCTCCTATAATTCACCCCTCCACTTT. Protein product: CASSEGASSYNSPLHF.